These T cell receptor beta chains were read from a single sample in a study of blood T cell repertoires in COVID-19. TCRdb's table, derived via immunoSEQ multiplex PCR, lists solely in-frame clones and lacks some. This table holds about 300,000 clones, approximately 90% found once. The source material was PBMCs or T cells enriched from blood (not recorded which). These receptors all come from a woman in her 30s who had recovered from COVID-19. CDR3s include the opening cysteine and the closing phenylalanine or tryptophan. D genes are given only for firm matches. Clone sizes are given selectively: once, few, many, or a class where the clone is expanded.

D: -
J: TRBJ2-7
size: -
V: TRBV5-4
DNA: TGTGCCAGCAGCTCCGACTCGTTTCGTGAGCAGTACTTC
CDR3: CASSSDSFREQYF

D: TRBD2
J: TRBJ2-7
size: -
V: TRBV29-1
DNA: TGCAGCGTTAAGGGACTAGACGGCTACGAGCAGTACTTC
CDR3: CSVKGLDGYEQYF

D: -
J: TRBJ2-2
size: -
V: TRBV5-1
DNA: TGCGCCAGCGACCGTGAGGGAGGAGATAACACCGGGGAGCTGTTTTTT
CDR3: CASDREGGDNTGELFF

D: -
J: TRBJ1-4
size: -
V: TRBV7-9
DNA: TGTGCCAGCAGCTTACCTCGCATGGAGTGGATTGATGAAAAACTGTTTTTT
CDR3: CASSLPRMEWIDEKLFF

D: TRBD1
J: TRBJ1-2
size: -
V: TRBV7-9
DNA: TGTGCCAGCAGCGGGACAGGGGGCGACTATGGCTACACCTTC
CDR3: CASSGTGGDYGYTF

D: TRBD2
J: TRBJ2-2
size: -
V: TRBV11-3
DNA: TGTGCCAGCAGCTTAGATCGATCTAGCGGAGGTGGCACCGGGGAGCTGTTTTTT
CDR3: CASSLDRSSGGGTGELFF

D: -
J: TRBJ1-2
size: -
V: TRBV27
DNA: TGTGCCAGCAGTTCCCTAGGGGGAACAAACTATGGCTACACCTTC
CDR3: CASSSLGGTNYGYTF

D: -
J: TRBJ1-3
size: few
V: TRBV7-2
DNA: TGTGCCAGCAGCCAGATTACAGGGAGTGGAAACACCATATATTTT
CDR3: CASSQITGSGNTIYF

D: -
J: TRBJ2-2
size: -
V: TRBV3-1/TRBV3-2
DNA: TGTGCCAGCAGCCAGGAGGGTGGTCCCGGGGAGCTGTTTTTT
CDR3: CASSQEGGPGELFF

D: TRBD2
J: TRBJ2-1
size: -
V: TRBV30
DNA: TGTGCCTGGATTTTAGGGACTAGCGGGAGAATGGCCCTCTTC
CDR3: CAWILGTSGRMALF

D: TRBD1
J: TRBJ2-7
size: -
V: TRBV6-5
DNA: TGTGCCAGCAGTTTGGACAGGGCGGTCCCCGAGCAGTACTTC
CDR3: CASSLDRAVPEQYF

D: -
J: TRBJ2-7
size: -
V: TRBV18
DNA: TGTGCCAGCTCACCACCCAGAGGATACGAGCAGTACTTC
CDR3: CASSPPRGYEQYF

D: TRBD1
J: TRBJ1-4
size: -
V: TRBV5-1
DNA: TGCGCCAGCAGCTCGGACAGGGGAAATGAAAAACTGTTTTTT
CDR3: CASSSDRGNEKLFF

D: -
J: TRBJ2-4
size: once
V: TRBV7-2
DNA: TGTGCCAGCAGCTTGGACAGAAACATTCAGTACTTC
CDR3: CASSLDRNIQYF

D: -
J: TRBJ2-1
size: once
V: TRBV6-2/TRBV6-3
DNA: TGTGCCAGCAGTTACGGGCTACCTCCCTACAATGAGCAGTTCTTC
CDR3: CASSYGLPPYNEQFF

D: -
J: TRBJ2-1
size: -
V: TRBV28
DNA: TGTGCCAGCAGTACAAGACTCAATGAGCAGTTCTTC
CDR3: CASSTRLNEQFF

D: TRBD1
J: TRBJ1-2
size: -
V: TRBV29-1
DNA: TGCAGCGCTATAACGGGACAGCCTAACTATGGCTACACCTTC
CDR3: CSAITGQPNYGYTF

D: -
J: TRBJ2-1
size: -
V: TRBV12-3/TRBV12-4
DNA: TGTGCCAGCACCTCTTACAATGAGCAGTTCTTC
CDR3: CASTSYNEQFF

D: -
J: TRBJ2-1
size: -
V: TRBV3-1/TRBV3-2
DNA: TGTGCCAGCAGACGCGGAAGGAATGAGCAGTTCTTC
CDR3: CASRRGRNEQFF

D: -
J: TRBJ1-3
size: -
V: TRBV3-1/TRBV3-2
DNA: TGTGCCAGCAGCCAAGACCCAACTGGTTGGAACACCATATATTTT
CDR3: CASSQDPTGWNTIYF

D: -
J: TRBJ1-3
size: -
V: TRBV7-8
DNA: TGTGCCAGCAGCTTTAACAGGGGAAACACCATATATTTT
CDR3: CASSFNRGNTIYF

D: -
J: TRBJ2-1
size: -
V: TRBV7-2
DNA: TGTGCCAGCAGCTTTACTGACAATGAGCAGTTCTTC
CDR3: CASSFTDNEQFF

D: -
J: TRBJ1-1
size: -
V: TRBV7-3
DNA: TGTGCCAGCAGCTACGACAGCGATACTGAAGCTTTCTTT
CDR3: CASSYDSDTEAFF

D: TRBD1
J: TRBJ2-3
size: -
V: TRBV5-1
DNA: TGCGCCAGCAGCTCACGTACCGGGACAGGGAGCACAGATACGCAGTATTTT
CDR3: CASSSRTGTGSTDTQYF

D: -
J: TRBJ2-7
size: -
V: TRBV6-5
DNA: TGTGCCACCATAAAGACGGTAGCGATCTACGAGCAGTACTTC
CDR3: CATIKTVAIYEQYF

D: -
J: TRBJ2-5
size: -
V: TRBV7-9
DNA: TGTGCCAGCAGCTCACCCGCAGGGCCCCAAGAGACCCAGTACTTC
CDR3: CASSSPAGPQETQYF

D: TRBD1
J: TRBJ2-2
size: -
V: TRBV19
DNA: TGTGCCAGTATCACGGACAGGGGATCGAGCACCGGGGAGCTGTTTTTT
CDR3: CASITDRGSSTGELFF

D: TRBD1
J: TRBJ1-2
size: -
V: TRBV29-1
DNA: TGCAGCGTAAGGGACAGCCCCTACTATGGCTACACCTTC
CDR3: CSVRDSPYYGYTF

D: -
J: TRBJ2-1
size: -
V: TRBV3-1/TRBV3-2
DNA: TGTGCCAGCACGCTCACCCGAGGAGGTGAGCAGTTCTTC
CDR3: CASTLTRGGEQFF

D: -
J: TRBJ1-5
size: -
V: TRBV30
DNA: TGTGCCTGGAGTTACGACAGTAGCAATCAGCCCCAGCATTTT
CDR3: CAWSYDSSNQPQHF

D: TRBD2
J: TRBJ2-1
size: -
V: TRBV28
DNA: TGTGCCAGCAGTTTCAGACTAGCGGGGTACAATGAGCAGTTCTTC
CDR3: CASSFRLAGYNEQFF

D: TRBD1
J: TRBJ2-7
size: -
V: TRBV27
DNA: TGTGCCAGCCGAACAGGGGTATACGAGCAGTACTTC
CDR3: CASRTGVYEQYF

D: TRBD1
J: TRBJ2-1
size: -
V: TRBV10-1
DNA: TGCGCCAGCAGTGAGCCAGACAGGGGCCCTCTGTGGGAGCAGTTCTTC
CDR3: CASSEPDRGPLWEQFF

D: -
J: TRBJ1-4
size: once
V: TRBV6-2/TRBV6-3
DNA: TGTGCCAGCAGTTCCGAGACCACAGGGAAACTGTTTTTT
CDR3: CASSSETTGKLFF

D: -
J: TRBJ2-5
size: -
V: TRBV24-1
DNA: TGTGCCACCAGTGATACCACAGGGGGGGTTACGGAGACCCAGTACTTC
CDR3: CATSDTTGGVTETQYF

D: -
J: TRBJ2-7
size: -
V: TRBV20-1
DNA: TGCAGTGCTAGTGGCGGGATCTCCTACGAGCAGTACTTC
CDR3: CSASGGISYEQYF

D: TRBD2
J: TRBJ2-5
size: -
V: TRBV9
DNA: TGTGCCAGCAGCGTAGAGGCGGGAGGGCCGGGGGAGACCCAGTACTTC
CDR3: CASSVEAGGPGETQYF

D: -
J: TRBJ1-2
size: few
V: TRBV28
DNA: TGTGCCAGCATGGAACAGTTGAACTATGGCTACACCTTC
CDR3: CASMEQLNYGYTF

D: TRBD2
J: TRBJ2-7
size: -
V: TRBV5-5
DNA: TGTGCCAGCAGCTTGGCTCAGCGGGAGAGGTACGAGCAGTACTTC
CDR3: CASSLAQRERYEQYF

D: TRBD1
J: TRBJ1-2
size: -
V: TRBV18
DNA: TGTGCCAGCTCCGGACAGGGGGGGAACTATGGCTACACCTTC
CDR3: CASSGQGGNYGYTF

D: -
J: TRBJ2-7
size: -
V: TRBV19
DNA: TGTGCCAGTAGTGTCGGGGGACAGCCAATCTACGAGCAGTACTTC
CDR3: CASSVGGQPIYEQYF